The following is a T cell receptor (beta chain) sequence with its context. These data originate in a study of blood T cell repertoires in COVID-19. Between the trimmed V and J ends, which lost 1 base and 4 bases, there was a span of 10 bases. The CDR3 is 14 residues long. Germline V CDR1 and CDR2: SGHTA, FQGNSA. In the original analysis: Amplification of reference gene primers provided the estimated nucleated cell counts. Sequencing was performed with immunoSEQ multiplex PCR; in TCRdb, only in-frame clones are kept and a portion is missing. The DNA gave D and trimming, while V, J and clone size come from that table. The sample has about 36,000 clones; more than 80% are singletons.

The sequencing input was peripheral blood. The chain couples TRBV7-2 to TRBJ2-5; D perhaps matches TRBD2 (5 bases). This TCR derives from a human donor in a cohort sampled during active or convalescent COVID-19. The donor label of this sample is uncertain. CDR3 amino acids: CASSLGGPGETQYF. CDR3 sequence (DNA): TGTGCCAGCAGCTTAGGAGGGCCAGGAGAGACCCAGTACTTC. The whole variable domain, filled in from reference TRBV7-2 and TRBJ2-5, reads GAGVSQSPSNKVTEKGKDVELRCDPISGHTALYWYRQSLGQGLEFLIYFQGNSAPDKSGLPSDRFSAERTGGSVSTLTIQRTQQEDSAVYLCASSLGGPGETQYFGPGTRLLVL.